This T cell receptor beta chain was observed in a study of shared clonotypes between healthy human individuals. Regarding the study as a whole: In general, naive subsets displayed greater estimated richness than memory subsets did.

This CDR3 spans 15 amino acids. Germline V gene sequence: CDR1 MNHNY, CDR2 SVGAGI (reference sequence). V lost 2 bases to trimming and J lost 2 bases, with 9 bases between them. Regarding this clone: Its antigen remains unidentified.

The protocol was immunoSEQ multiplex PCR, while the TCRdb copy is restricted to in-frame clones and leaves out a portion. Of some 1,100,000 clones detected, about 80% appear once; the ten largest clones hold 0.4% to 0.55%. Sequenced: memory CD4+ T cells from PBMCs. As to subset: CD45RA-negative fraction. This receptor was identified in a young man in good health. Some clones in this sample may be carry-over from other donors' samples. This chain joins TRBV6-6 and TRBJ2-2, with unresolved D. The CDR3 sequence: CASSYPKSNTGELFF. CDR3 bases: TGTGCCAGCAGTTACCCCAAATCAAACACCGGGGAGCTGTTTTTT.